This T cell receptor beta chain was recorded in a study of read filtering for tumor transcriptome and immune sequencing. As for the study in general: Patients were approximately 17 male and about 15 female, mean age 65.9 years, range about 47 to 85.

Regarding the study as a whole: Compared with RNA-seq, IR-seq gave much higher clonotype depth and reliability. Without single-read clonotypes, shared clonotype proportions correlated more between IR-seq and RNA-seq.

Bone marrow was sampled from every patient at the time of active disease. This clonotype was picked up many times. Its antigen is undetermined. This library used around 400 ng RNA and molecular barcoded adaptors spanning alpha/delta and beta/gamma chains. TCRdb re-called the reads with MiXCR, one entry per CDR3 protein. The profile shows 85,000 to 100,000 distinct CDR3 sequences, roughly 21% of them singletons. Losses at the gene ends were 5 bases for V and 0 bases for J; bases not matched to a gene: 8. This CDR3 has 16 residues. Germline CDR1 reads PRHDT; CDR2 reads FYEKMQ (reference sequence). The receptor's source is a donor aged 40 or older with multiple myeloma. Sequencing was carried out using a population of CD138-negative cells sorted from bone marrow. The chain recombines TRBV13 with TRBJ1-1; 8 positions match TRBD1. The CDR3: CASSLRDRLMNTEAFF. In DNA, the CDR3 is TGTGCCAGCAGCCTACGGGACAGGCTCATGAACACTGAAGCTTTCTTT.